This T cell receptor beta chain derives from a study of T-cell memory formation after mild COVID-19. Study conclusions and caveats: Some responding clones appeared in pre-infection memory, suggesting cross-reactive memory joined.

5'RACE primed at constant segments yielded TCR alpha and TCR beta cDNA libraries bearing sample barcodes and UMIs. From the 5' RACE reads, TCRdb called clonotypes with MiXCR, one entry per CDR3 protein. Of under 250,000 distinct CDR3 sequences detected, roughly 30% appear once; the ten largest clones hold more than 9.5%. Concerning this clonotype: Its antigen remains unidentified.

CDR1 is SGHRS, CDR2 YFSETQ, per germline. The CDR3 spans 15 residues. J gave up 2 bases and V 3 bases, and 4 bases lay outside the gene matches. J is TRBJ2-3 and V is TRBV5-1, with TRBD1 identical over 9 bases. Input material: PBMCs or a T cell subset sorted from them (not recorded which). This receptor was obtained from an adult woman who had mild COVID-19 (a few samples of this study predate the infection). Cell type and time point are not known. CDR3 DNA: TGCGCCAGCAGCTCTGGACAGGGGCACACAGATACGCAGTATTTT. This gives the protein CASSSGQGHTDTQYF.